This T cell receptor beta chain came from a study of T cells and copy number aberrations in small-cell lung cancer. Germline values: CDR1 SNHLY, CDR2 FYNNEI. CDR3 length: 13 residues. V gave up 4 bases and J gave up 12 bases; unmatched junction bases: 10. Collected at least 2 cm from the tumor margin, the adjacent lung showed no malignant cells. Clones were read by immunoSEQ multiplex PCR, and TCRdb kept only the in-frame ones, dropping some. In the table there are a few thousand clones, approximately 83% of which are singletons. V and J are TRBV2 and TRBJ1-2; TRBD1 matches at 8 bases. This TCR was recovered from a man in his fifties or sixties with small cell lung cancer. The specimen was normal tissue next to the tumor. CDR3 DNA sequence: TGTGCCAGCAGTGGGGGGGACAGGACTGAAGACACCTTC. Translated: CASSGGDRTEDTF.